This TCR beta chain was sequenced during a study of siplizumab effects on memory and regulatory T cells. From germline, CDR1 is SEHNR and CDR2 FQNEAQ (reference sequence). This CDR3 has 15 residues. V shed 0 bases and J shed 8 bases, with 16 bases lying between them. Generated by immunoSEQ multiplex PCR, the TCRdb table keeps only in-frame clones and is missing some. The sample has about 69,000 clones; approximately 88% are singletons. Material for sequencing was Tregs sorted from blood. This chain links TRBV7-9 with TRBJ1-2; unclear D gene. This receptor was identified in a human donor in good health. The CDR3 DNA is TGTGCCAGCAGCTTAGCTGCAGCGGACCCAAGAGGCTACACCTTC. The encoded protein is CASSLAAADPRGYTF. Drawing the rest from reference TRBV7-9 and TRBJ1-2, the complete variable domain is DTGVSQNPRHKITKRGQNVTFRCDPISEHNRLYWYRQTLGQGPEFLTYFQNEAQLEKSRLLSDRFSAERPKGSFSTLEIQRTEQGDSAMYLCASSLAAADPRGYTFGSGTRLTVV.